Shown below are 4 T cell receptor beta chains from a single sample sequenced in a study of shared clonotypes between healthy human individuals. Profiled with immunoSEQ multiplex PCR; TCRdb holds only in-frame clones, not every one. The sample yields some 2,500,000 clones, 80% to 95% seen once. Material for sequencing was naive CD4+ T cells from PBMCs. Subset described: CD45RA+ positively selected. The receptors derive from a man aged 18 to 29 in good health. Some clones in this sample may be carry-over from other donors' samples.

V is TRBV9 and J is TRBJ1-4; D perhaps matches TRBD1 (5 bases). Germline loops: CDR1 SGDLS, CDR2 YYNGEE. The V and J ends lost 4 bases and 0 bases respectively, with 10 bases between them. The CDR3 contains 15 residues. The CDR3 coding sequence is TGTGCCAGCAGCCCTGCAGGGCCAACTAATGAAAAACTGTTTTTT. Protein sequence: CASSPAGPTNEKLFF.

The gene calls are TRBV28 and TRBJ2-5, with D perhaps assigned TRBD1 or TRBD2 (5 bases each). V shed 10 bases and J shed 5 bases, with 14 bases lying between them. This CDR3 is built from 12 residues. Germline CDR1 and CDR2: MDHEN and SYDVKM. CDR3 DNA sequence: TGTGCCACCCGTAAAGGGACGGAGACCCAGTACTTC. Amino acids: CATRKGTETQYF.

The rearrangement uses TRBV25-1 and TRBJ2-1, with 12 bases that match TRBD2. Germline values: CDR1 MGHDK, CDR2 SYGVNS. The ends lost 6 bases at V and 3 bases at J; junction bases unmatched: 3. The length of the CDR3 is 15 residues. CDR3 DNA sequence: TGTGCCAGCAGGGGGACTAGCGGGTTCTACAATGAGCAGTTCTTC. Encoded protein: CASRGTSGFYNEQFF.

The chain couples TRBV25-1 to TRBJ2-1; TRBD1 aligns across 7 bases. The CDR3 loop spans 16 amino acids. Trimming removed 2 bases from V and 1 base from J; junction bases left unmatched: 5. Germline-derived CDR1 and CDR2 are MGHDK and SYGVNS. The CDR3: CASSEKGRGSYNEQFF. As DNA, the CDR3 is TGTGCCAGCAGTGAAAAGGGCAGGGGGTCCTACAATGAGCAGTTCTTC.